The rows below give T cell receptor beta chains drawn from one sample of a study of T cells after yellow fever vaccination. MiXCR, applied by TCRdb to the 5' RACE reads, yields one record per CDR3 protein. This table has approximately 550,000 distinct CDR3 sequences, roughly 12% appearing once. The specimen comprised PBMCs, sampled on the day of the yellow fever booster vaccination. All receptors come from a man aged 25 to 40 who received the YFV17D yellow fever vaccine. Each CDR3 is given with its conserved first and last residue. Fields, in order: J gene, D gene, V gene, clone size, CDR3 DNA, CDR3 protein. A D gene is named only where the DNA matches it firmly. The size entry is marked missing in some rows and otherwise reads once, few, many or a size class.

TRBJ2-4 | . | TRBV3-1 | few | TGTGCCAGCAGCCTGACATCAGCCAAAAACATTCAGTACTTC | CASSLTSAKNIQYF
TRBJ1-1 | . | TRBV12-3/TRBV12-4 | few | TGTGCCAGCAGTTTTACCCCGCAAGAGGAAGCTTTCTTT | CASSFTPQEEAFF
TRBJ2-4 | TRBD2 | TRBV11-2 | . | TGTGCCAGCAGCTTAGGCGTGGGCCTAGCGGGAGTGGCCAAAAACATTCAGTACTTC | CASSLGVGLAGVAKNIQYF
TRBJ2-1 | . | TRBV10-3 | . | TGTGCCATCAGTGAGTCGGCGACAGTAATGAGTTCTGAGCAGTTCTTC | CAISESATVMSSEQFF
TRBJ2-7 | TRBD2 | TRBV7-9 | few | TGTGCCAGCAGCTCCCTAGCGGGAGTTAAATTCGACGAGCAGTACTTC | CASSSLAGVKFDEQYF
TRBJ2-7 | . | TRBV14 | . | TGTGCCAGCAGCCAAGCGAGGGCTACTCCTTCCGAGCAGTACTTC | CASSQARATPSEQYF
TRBJ2-7 | . | TRBV4-1 | many | TGCGCCAGCAGCCAAGATTCCGAGTCGAAAGGGCAGTACTTC | CASSQDSESKGQYF
TRBJ2-7 | TRBD2 | TRBV7-2 | many | TGTGCCAGCAGCCCGGGGGGGGCGGTCAGGAACGAGCAGTACTTC | CASSPGGAVRNEQYF
TRBJ1-2 | . | TRBV7-2 | . | TGTGCCAGCAGCGCGGGACAAATCTATGGCTACACCTTC | CASSAGQIYGYTF
TRBJ2-7 | TRBD2 | TRBV10-3 | . | TGTGCCATCAGGGAGGCCCATCTAGCGGGGATCTCCGGGGGGTACTTC | CAIREAHLAGISGGYF
TRBJ2-1 | TRBD1 | TRBV9 | . | TGTGCCAGCAGCGTAGGGTTCGGGACAGGGACCTACAATGAGCAGTTCTTC | CASSVGFGTGTYNEQFF
TRBJ2-3 | TRBD2 | TRBV7-8 | . | TGTGCCAGCAGCTATACTAGCGGGAGACCTAGCACAGATACGCAGTATTTT | CASSYTSGRPSTDTQYF
TRBJ2-7 | . | TRBV7-9 | many | TGTGCCAGCAGCGTTGACAGTTACTACGAGCAGTACTTC | CASSVDSYYEQYF
TRBJ1-2 | . | TRBV5-1 | few | TGCGCCAGCACCGAGCTAGGAGACAGCAACTATGGCTACACCTTC | CASTELGDSNYGYTF
TRBJ2-7 | . | TRBV5-6 | few | TGTGCCAGCAGCTTGGTTCATGCGCCCTACGAGCAGTACTTC | CASSLVHAPYEQYF
TRBJ2-7 | . | TRBV7-9 | few | TGTGCCAGCAGCCCCGGAGGGGGAGTTTTTAACGAGCAGTACTTC | CASSPGGGVFNEQYF
TRBJ1-4 | . | TRBV4-3 | . | TGCGCCAGCAGCCAAGAGGGGGGATGGGAAAAACTGTTTTTT | CASSQEGGWEKLFF
TRBJ2-2 | TRBD2 | TRBV18 | few | TGTGCCAGCTCGACTAGCGGGGGAGCGAACACCGGGGAGCTGTTTTTT | CASSTSGGANTGELFF
TRBJ2-7 | . | TRBV18 | . | TGTGCCAGCTCACCTCTTGGACAGGGACTAGTACGGGAGCAGTACTTC | CASSPLGQGLVREQYF
TRBJ2-3 | . | TRBV7-2 | . | TGTGCCAGCAGCTTAGTGCTTCGGGCCGAGGGGAGCACAGATACGCAGTATTTT | CASSLVLRAEGSTDTQYF